The next 16 T cell receptor beta chains were all read from a single sample in a study of OX40 agonist ivuxolimab in advanced cancers. Only in-frame clones appear in the TCRdb table, and some are missing; sequencing was by immunoSEQ multiplex PCR. The top ten clones hold 15% to 20% of a sample with approximately 70,000 clones, more than 75% of them seen once. The sequencing used CD4+ or CD8+ T cells sorted from blood, collected in a trial of the OX40 agonist ivuxolimab. The receptors were sampled from an adult with an advanced solid tumor such as melanoma, head and neck, liver or kidney cancer.

The chain links TRBV10-3 to TRBJ1-1; D is unclear. CDR3 size: 13 residues. V shed 3 bases and J shed 3 bases, with 8 bases lying between them. Germline V gene lookup returns CDR1 ENHRY and CDR2 SYGVKD. The CDR3 spells CAISEGWDTEAFF. The DNA for the CDR3 is TGTGCCATCAGTGAAGGCTGGGACACTGAAGCTTTCTTT.

This clone was counted between two and nine times. The V gene is TRBV6-5, the J gene TRBJ2-3, with 7 bases matching TRBD1. The ends lost 4 bases at V and 2 bases at J; junction bases unmatched: 9. This CDR3 has 16 residues. Germline CDR1 MNHEY, CDR2 SVGAGI. The CDR3 DNA sequence: TGTGCCAGCAGTTCCTTGAACAGGGGCCACACAGATACGCAGTATTTT. This encodes CASSSLNRGHTDTQYF.

This chain uses TRBV11-2 with TRBJ2-7; weak D call: TRBD1 (5 bases). The CDR3 has 16 residues. V was cut by 3 bases and J by 4 bases, with 19 bases left in between. The germline V gene encodes CDR1 SGHAT and CDR2 FQNNGV. The chain's CDR3 is CASSFGRALSRYEQYF. CDR3 bases: TGTGCCAGCAGCTTTGGCAGGGCCCTCAGTCGATACGAGCAGTACTTC.

This chain connects TRBV7-9 to TRBJ1-1; no reliable D call. V lost 4 bases and J lost 4, with 13 bases in between. The CDR3 length is 14 residues. CDR1 and CDR2 (germline): SEHNR, FQNEAQ (reference sequence). CDR3 sequence (DNA): TGTGCCAGCAGCTCACAATTAGAGGGCACTGAAGCTTTCTTT. It translates to CASSSQLEGTEAFF.

The chain employs TRBV6-1 and TRBJ2-3; a weak D match, TRBD2 (5 bases). The germline gives CDR1 MNHNS, CDR2 SASEGT. This CDR3 is built from 14 residues. V gave up 7 bases and J gave up 0 bases, with 11 bases separating them. CDR3 DNA sequence: TGTGCCAGCACCCTGGAGGACAGCACAGATACGCAGTATTTT. It specifies CASTLEDSTDTQYF.

J is TRBJ1-3 and V is TRBV5-1, with D possibly TRBD1 on 5 matching bases. CDR3 length: 16 amino acids. The germline V gene encodes CDR1 SGHRS and CDR2 YFSETQ. Trimming pared 3 bases from V and 8 bases from J, leaving 21 bases between. The CDR3 loop reads CASSWGGKAGEDTIYF. The CDR3, as DNA: TGCGCCAGCAGCTGGGGGGGAAAGGCTGGCGAAGACACCATATATTTT.

The rearrangement joins TRBV2 to TRBJ2-7; D unclear. Per germline, CDR1 SNHLY and CDR2 FYNNEI. Trimming pared 4 bases from V and 6 bases from J, leaving 19 bases between. The length of the CDR3 is 15 residues. CDR3 protein: CASSAAPVFRIEQYF. The CDR3 DNA follows: TGTGCCAGCAGTGCTGCCCCGGTTTTTAGGATCGAGCAGTACTTC.

This CDR3 is CASRSGTAYEQYF. The CDR3 nucleotides read TGTGCCAGCAGGTCAGGGACAGCCTACGAGCAGTACTTC. The rearrangement joins TRBV6-5 to TRBJ2-7, with TRBD1 matching over 7 bases. J was trimmed by 2 bases and V by 6 bases; bases with no gene match: 4. Germline values: CDR1 MNHEY, CDR2 SVGAGI. The CDR3 is made up of 13 amino acids.

This sequence joins TRBV4-2 and TRBJ1-5; possible D gene TRBD1, 5 bases. The CDR3 has 17 amino acids. The germline gives CDR1 LGHNA, CDR2 YNFKEQ. V was pared by 0 bases and J by 0 bases, with 12 bases between. The CDR3 DNA sequence: TGTGCCAGCAGCCAAGATAGAGGGGCAGGTAGCAATCAGCCCCAGCATTTT. Amino acids: CASSQDRGAGSNQPQHF.

The chain recombines TRBV5-1 with TRBJ1-1; D is uncertain. Trimming shortened V by 0 bases and J by 11 bases, and 20 bases separated the two germline ends. The CDR3 runs 15 residues. Germline V gives CDR1 SGHRS, CDR2 YFSETQ. CDR3: CASSLGHAGALDAFF. The CDR3 bases are TGCGCCAGCAGCTTGGGTCACGCGGGAGCGCTAGACGCTTTCTTT.

This clone showed up just once. V usage is TRBV5-6 and J usage is TRBJ2-2; perhaps TRBD1 as D (5 bases). Germline V lookup: CDR1 SGHDT, CDR2 YYEEEE. V was trimmed by 4 bases and J by 5 bases, leaving 9 bases between them. This CDR3 has 13 residues. The CDR3: CASSPRATGELFF. The CDR3 DNA is TGTGCCAGCAGCCCCAGGGCTACCGGGGAGCTGTTTTTT.

CDR3 nucleotide sequence: TGTGCCAGCAGCTCGCGAGCAGGGGGCAAGACAGATACGCAGTATTTT. Residues: CASSSRAGGKTDTQYF. J is TRBJ2-3 and V is TRBV11-2, with 8 nucleotides matching TRBD1. J gave up 3 bases and V 4 bases, and 9 bases lay outside the gene matches. CDR1 is SGHAT, CDR2 FQNNGV, per germline. The CDR3 has 16 amino acids. Supplemented by reference TRBV11-2 and TRBJ2-3, the full variable domain reads EAGVAQSPRYKIIEKRQSVAFWCNPISGHATLYWYQQILGQGPKLLIQFQNNGVVDDSQLPKDRFSAERLKGVDSTLKIQPAKLEDSAVYLCASSSRAGGKTDTQYFGPGTRLTVL.

The genes are TRBV23-1 and TRBJ1-1, with D tentatively TRBD1 (5 bases). TRBV23-1 carries the ORF label, with uncertain function. The CDR3 runs 14 residues. V lost 0 bases and J lost 4, with 9 bases in between. The CDR3 spells CASSQSRGLTEAFF. In DNA form, the CDR3 reads TGCGCCAGCAGTCAATCGCGGGGACTCACTGAAGCTTTCTTT.

This clone showed up just a few times. The chain couples TRBV6-1 to TRBJ1-5; D gene unclear. Trimming removed 3 bases from V and 1 base from J, with 7 bases in between. Looked up from germline, CDR1 is MNHNS and CDR2 is SASEGT. This CDR3 has 14 residues. In DNA form, the CDR3 reads TGTGCCAGCAGTGAGGCGGAGAGCAATCAGCCCCAGCATTTT. Amino acid sequence: CASSEAESNQPQHF.

The CDR3 region has the DNA TGCGCCAGCAGCTTGGCCGGGGAAAAGACCCAGTACTTC. This encodes CASSLAGEKTQYF. J is TRBJ2-5 and V is TRBV5-1; a weak D match, TRBD2 (5 bases). Trimming took 0 bases from V and 6 from J, leaving 9 bases between them. The CDR3 has 13 amino acids. In germline, CDR1 is SGHRS, CDR2 YFSETQ.

The sample holds one count of this clone. The DNA for the CDR3 is TGTGCCAGCAGCCCACCGACCCAGACCTACGAGCAGTACTTC. Its translation is CASSPPTQTYEQYF. This sequence joins TRBV28 and TRBJ2-5; D call uncertain. Gene TRBJ2-7 matches the end of the DNA better, so the J call may be wrong. Germline CDR1 MDHEN, CDR2 SYDVKM. The CDR3 has 14 amino acids.